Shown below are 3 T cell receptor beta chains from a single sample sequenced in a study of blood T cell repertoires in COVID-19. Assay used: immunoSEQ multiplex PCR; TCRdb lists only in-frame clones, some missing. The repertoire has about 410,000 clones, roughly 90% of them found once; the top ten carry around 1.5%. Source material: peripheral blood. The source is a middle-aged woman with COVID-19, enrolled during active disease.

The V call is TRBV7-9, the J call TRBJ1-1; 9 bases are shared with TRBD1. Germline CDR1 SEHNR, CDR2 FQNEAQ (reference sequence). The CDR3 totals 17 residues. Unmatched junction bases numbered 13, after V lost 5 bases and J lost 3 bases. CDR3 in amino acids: CASSGQKGQGKDTEAFF. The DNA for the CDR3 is TGTGCCAGCAGCGGGCAGAAGGGACAGGGTAAGGACACTGAAGCTTTCTTT. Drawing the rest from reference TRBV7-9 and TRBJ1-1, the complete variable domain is DTGVSQNPRHKITKRGQNVTFRCDPISEHNRLYWYRQTLGQGPEFLTYFQNEAQLEKSRLLSDRFSAERPKGSFSTLEIQRTEQGDSAMYLCASSGQKGQGKDTEAFFGQGTRLTVV.

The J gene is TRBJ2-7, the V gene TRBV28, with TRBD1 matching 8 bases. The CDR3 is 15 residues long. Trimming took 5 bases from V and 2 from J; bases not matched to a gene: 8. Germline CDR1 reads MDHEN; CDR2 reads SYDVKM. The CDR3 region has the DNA TGTGCCAGCAGTCCCCAAGGACAGGGCACCTACGAGCAGTACTTC. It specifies CASSPQGQGTYEQYF.

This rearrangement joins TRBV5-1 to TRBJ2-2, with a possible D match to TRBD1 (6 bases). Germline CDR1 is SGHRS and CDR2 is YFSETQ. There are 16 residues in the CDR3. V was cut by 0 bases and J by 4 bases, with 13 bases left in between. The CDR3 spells CASSLEMGTSTGELFF. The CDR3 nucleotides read TGCGCCAGCAGCTTGGAGATGGGGACAAGCACCGGGGAGCTGTTTTTT.